This T cell receptor (beta chain) derives from a study of cytomegalovirus exposure and HLA in healthy donors. The study's findings and limits: Later, TCR association rates were found to vary by HLA locus, highest for DRB1 and lowest for HLA-C. It was only CMV serostatus that was available as immune exposure information. Later analysis identified a missense DCLRE1C variant that was linked to TCR beta V- and J-gene trimming.

The PCR was carried out with 60 Vbeta primers and 13 Jbeta primers. Some clones are missing from TCRdb's copy, which holds only in-frame ones; the method was immunoSEQ multiplex PCR. Of 80,000 or so clones listed, about 71% are singletons. Healthy bone marrow donors formed the donor group. This clone was detected a few times. Its antigen remains unidentified. The V end lost 5 bases, the J end lost 1 base, and 8 bases lay between the germline ends. This CDR3 spans 13 amino acids. CDR1 is GTSNPN, CDR2 SVGIG, per germline (reference sequence). The chain recombines TRBV30 with TRBJ2-2, with D tentatively TRBD1 (6 bases). Sequencing used PBMCs. The receptor was isolated from a woman aged 35 to 49 in good health and CMV-seronegative. CDR3 residues: CAWDRKNTGELFF. For the CDR3, the DNA is TGTGCCTGGGACAGGAAGAACACCGGGGAGCTGTTTTTT. The variable domain in full, completed from reference TRBV30 and TRBJ2-2, reads SQTIHQWPATLVQPVGSPLSLECTVEGTSNPNLYWYRQAAGRGLQLLFYSVGIGQISSEVPQNLSASRPQDRQFILSSKKLLLSDSGFYLCAWDRKNTGELFFGEGSRLTVL.